This T cell receptor beta chain was obtained from a study of control samples from healthy donors and cancer patients. Libraries were prepared by immunoSEQ multiplex PCR; TCRdb keeps only in-frame clonotypes and omits some of them. Altogether 70,000 to 85,000 clones are present, roughly 84% being singletons, with the ten largest covering 9.5% to 13%. The germline gives CDR1 SGHAT, CDR2 FQNNGV. This CDR3 has 17 residues. Deletions cut 5 bases from V and 0 bases from J, with 17 bases between. This clone was detected only a few times. The chain combines TRBV11-2 with TRBJ2-1; tentatively, D is TRBD2 (5 bases). This TCR came from a man between 60 and 70 years old with head and neck cancer. Sequences were obtained from PBMCs. CDR3 amino acids: CASSPRGSASSYNEQFF. The CDR3 coding sequence is TGTGCCAGCAGCCCCAGAGGTAGCGCCAGCTCCTACAATGAGCAGTTCTTC.